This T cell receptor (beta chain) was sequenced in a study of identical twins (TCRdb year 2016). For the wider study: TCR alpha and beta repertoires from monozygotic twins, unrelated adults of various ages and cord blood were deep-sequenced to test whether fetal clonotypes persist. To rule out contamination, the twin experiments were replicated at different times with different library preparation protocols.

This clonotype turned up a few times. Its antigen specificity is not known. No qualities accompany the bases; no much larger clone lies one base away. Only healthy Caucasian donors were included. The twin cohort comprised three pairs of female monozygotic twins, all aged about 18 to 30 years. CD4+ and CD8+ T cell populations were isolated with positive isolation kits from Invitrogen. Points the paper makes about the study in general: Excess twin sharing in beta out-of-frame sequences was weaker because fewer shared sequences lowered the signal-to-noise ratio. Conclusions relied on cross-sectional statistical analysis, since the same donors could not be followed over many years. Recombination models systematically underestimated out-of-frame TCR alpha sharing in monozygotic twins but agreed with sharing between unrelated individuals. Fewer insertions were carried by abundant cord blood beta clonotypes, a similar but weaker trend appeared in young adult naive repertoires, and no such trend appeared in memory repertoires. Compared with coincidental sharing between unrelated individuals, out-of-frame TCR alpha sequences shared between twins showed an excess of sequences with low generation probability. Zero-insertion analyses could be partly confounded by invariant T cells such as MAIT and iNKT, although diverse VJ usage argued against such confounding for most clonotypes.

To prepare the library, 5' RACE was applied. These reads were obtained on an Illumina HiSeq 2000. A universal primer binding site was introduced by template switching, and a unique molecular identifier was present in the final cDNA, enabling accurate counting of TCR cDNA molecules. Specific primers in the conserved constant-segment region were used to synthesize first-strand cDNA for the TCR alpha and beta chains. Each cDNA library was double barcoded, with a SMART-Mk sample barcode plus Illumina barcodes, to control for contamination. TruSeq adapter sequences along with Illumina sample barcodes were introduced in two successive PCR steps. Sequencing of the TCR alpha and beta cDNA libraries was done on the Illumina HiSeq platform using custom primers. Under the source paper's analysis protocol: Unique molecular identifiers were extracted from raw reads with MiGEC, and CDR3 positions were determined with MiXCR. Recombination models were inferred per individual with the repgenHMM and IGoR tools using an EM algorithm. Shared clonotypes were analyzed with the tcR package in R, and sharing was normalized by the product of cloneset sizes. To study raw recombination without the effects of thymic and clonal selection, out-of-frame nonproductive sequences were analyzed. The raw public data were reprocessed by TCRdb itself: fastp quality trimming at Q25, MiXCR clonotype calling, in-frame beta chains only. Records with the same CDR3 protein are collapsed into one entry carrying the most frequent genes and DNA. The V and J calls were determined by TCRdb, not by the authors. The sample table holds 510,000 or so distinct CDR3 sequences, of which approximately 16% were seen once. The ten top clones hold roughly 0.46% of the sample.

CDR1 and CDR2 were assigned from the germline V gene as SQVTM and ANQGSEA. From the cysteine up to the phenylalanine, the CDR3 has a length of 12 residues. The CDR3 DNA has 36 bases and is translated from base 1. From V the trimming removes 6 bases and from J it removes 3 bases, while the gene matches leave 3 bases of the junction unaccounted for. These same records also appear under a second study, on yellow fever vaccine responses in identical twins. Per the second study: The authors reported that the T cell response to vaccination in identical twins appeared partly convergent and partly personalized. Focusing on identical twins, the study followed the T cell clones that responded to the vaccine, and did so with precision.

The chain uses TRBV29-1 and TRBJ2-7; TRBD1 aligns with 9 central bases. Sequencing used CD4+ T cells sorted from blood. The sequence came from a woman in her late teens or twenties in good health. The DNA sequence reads TGCAGCGTGGGGGGACAGGGCTACGAGCAGTACTTC. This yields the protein CSVGGQGYEQYF.